This T cell receptor beta chain originates from a study of blood T cell repertoires in COVID-19. Study details: From the United States, Italy and Spain came samples of acute and convalescent COVID-19. PBMCs, B-cell-depleted T cells, or T cells provided the cDNA or gDNA that made up the material.

Original data processing: For nucleated cells, counts were estimated from reference gene primer amplification. Produced via immunoSEQ multiplex PCR; TCRdb's table is partial and in-frame only. D and trimming were read from the DNA, whereas the V and J calls and clone size are those reported in that table. Among 250,000 to 350,000 clones listed, about nine tenths were seen once. Specimen: peripheral blood. This TCR derives from a woman in her 30s with active or convalescent COVID-19.

The CDR3 DNA reads as TGCGCCAGCAGCTTGGCCTCGCGGGGGGGCTCTCTAGATACGCAGTATTTT. Its translation: CASSLASRGGSLDTQYF. V usage is TRBV5-1 and J usage is TRBJ2-3; TRBD2 matches at 9 bases. The CDR3 spans 17 residues. Germline CDR1 and CDR2: SGHRS and YFSETQ. Losses at the gene ends were 0 bases for V and 5 bases for J; bases not matched to a gene: 10. Together with reference TRBV5-1 and TRBJ2-3, the CDR3 gives the full variable domain: KAGVTQTPRYLIKTRGQQVTLSCSPISGHRSVSWYQQTPGQGLQFLFEYFSETQRNKGNFPGRFSGRQFSNSRSEMNVSTLELGDSALYLCASSLASRGGSLDTQYFGPGTRLTVL.